The 17 T cell receptor beta chains below were found in one sample sequenced in a study of CD8 T cells in Susac syndrome. With random hexamers, roughly 0.45 to 1 ug RNA was reverse transcribed. One entry per CDR3 protein, called by TCRdb with MiXCR from the immunoSEQ multiplex PCR reads. The table lists approximately 120,000 distinct CDR3 sequences, 95% to 98% of them singletons. The specimen sequenced was CD4+ T cells from PBMCs. The origin of the receptors is a human donor in good health.

This chain links TRBV5-6 with TRBJ2-5, with D perhaps being TRBD1 or TRBD2 (5 bases each). CDR1 and CDR2 from the germline V gene are SGHDT and YYEEEE. The ends were cut back, 3 bases at V and 5 bases at J, with 11 bases in the middle. The CDR3 consists of 13 residues. The CDR3 nucleotides are TGTGCCAGCAGCTGGGGACGGGCGGAGACCCAGTACTTC. Protein: CASSWGRAETQYF.

The V gene is TRBV28, the J gene TRBJ1-4; TRBD1 matches 9 bases. With 4 bases clipped from V and 5 bases from J, the junction kept 5 bases outside the gene matches. CDR1 and CDR2 (germline): MDHEN, SYDVKM. CDR3 length equals 15 residues. CDR3 DNA sequence: TGTGCCAGCAGTTCCCGGACAGGGGTGAATGAAAAACTGTTTTTT. Protein product: CASSSRTGVNEKLFF. The whole variable domain, remainder taken from reference TRBV28 and TRBJ1-4, is DVKVTQSSRYLVKRTGEKVFLECVQDMDHENMFWYRQDPGLGLRLIYFSYDVKMKEKGDIPEGYSVSREKKERFSLILESASTNQTSMYLCASSSRTGVNEKLFFGSGTQLSVL.

The J gene is TRBJ2-5, the V gene TRBV10-3; D is possibly TRBD2 (6 bases). The ends were cut back, 3 bases at V and 5 bases at J, with 10 bases in the middle. CDR3 length: 13 residues. Looked up from germline, CDR1 is ENHRY and CDR2 is SYGVKD. The CDR3 loop reads CAISDGGEETQYF. CDR3 nucleotides: TGTGCCATCAGTGACGGAGGGGAGGAGACCCAGTACTTC.

This chain joins TRBV7-6 and TRBJ2-7; 8 positions agree with TRBD2. The length of the CDR3 is 13 residues. V shed 5 bases and J 1 base; nucleotides not matched to a gene: 1. CDR1 is SGHVS, CDR2 FNYEAQ, per germline. DNA for the CDR3: TGTGCCAGCAGCACGGGAGGGTCCTACGAGCAGTACTTC. Protein: CASSTGGSYEQYF.

The genes are TRBV20-1 and TRBJ2-1, with 11 bases fitting TRBD2. CDR3 length: 16 residues. Germline CDR1 DFQATT, CDR2 SNEGSKA (reference sequence). V gave up 8 bases and J gave up 3 bases; unmatched junction bases: 12. CDR3 sequence (DNA): TGCAGTAGCGGGCTAGCGGGAGGACTACTCTACAATGAGCAGTTCTTC. Encoded protein: CSSGLAGGLLYNEQFF.

This sequence joins TRBV19 and TRBJ2-5, with TRBD2 identical over 10 bases. Germline V gene data show CDR1 as LNHDA and CDR2 as SQIVND (reference sequence). CDR3 length equals 13 residues. Unmatched junction bases numbered 6, after V lost 7 bases and J lost 7 bases. The DNA for the CDR3 is TGTGCCAGTACCGGGACTAGCGTCGGGACCCAGTACTTC. Protein: CASTGTSVGTQYF.

This chain uses TRBV28 with TRBJ1-5; TRBD1 matches at 10 bases. The germline V gene has CDR1 MDHEN and CDR2 SYDVKM. V shed 6 bases, J shed 6 bases, and the junction held 2 bases outside the gene matches. The CDR3 is made up of 13 amino acids. Here the CDR3 DNA reads TGTGCCAGCAGGACAGGGGGCCTTCAGCCCCAGCATTTT. It yields the protein CASRTGGLQPQHF.

This clonotype showed up just once. The chain employs TRBV2 and TRBJ1-4; no firm D call. The CDR3 is 16 amino acids. Germline CDR1 is SNHLY and CDR2 is FYNNEI. Trimming left V 8 bases short and J 0 bases short, with 16 bases between. The CDR3 region is CASGRSNSATNEKLFF. The CDR3 DNA reads as TGTGCCAGCGGAAGATCGAACAGTGCAACTAATGAAAAACTGTTTTTT.

The V and J genes are TRBV6-5 and TRBJ2-6; D tentatively reads TRBD1 or TRBD2 (5 bases each). CDR3 length: 15 residues. V lost 7 bases and J lost 2, with 12 bases in between. Germline V gene data show CDR1 as MNHEY and CDR2 as SVGAGI. CDR3 residues: CASTRPGPGANVLTF. For the CDR3, the DNA is TGTGCCAGCACCCGCCCGGGGCCTGGGGCCAACGTCCTGACTTTC.

Written as DNA, the CDR3 is TGTGCCAGCAGCTCTTCGACGGACTATCAGCCCCAGCATTTT. Translated: CASSSSTDYQPQHF. The chain links TRBV7-8 to TRBJ1-5; D is unresolved. The CDR3 has 14 amino acids. Trimming removed 4 bases from V and 5 bases from J, with 12 bases in between. Per germline, CDR1 SGHVS and CDR2 FQNEAQ.

The chain couples TRBV11-1 to TRBJ1-2; maybe TRBD1 (5 bases). The CDR3 is 17 amino acids. Trimming pared 5 bases from V and 4 bases from J, leaving 23 bases between. Germline CDR1 is SGHAT and CDR2 is FQDESV (reference sequence). Here the CDR3 DNA reads TGTGCCAGCAGCCCCTCAACGGGGTTCTTAACAGGCTATGGCTACACCTTC. It translates to CASSPSTGFLTGYGYTF.

The chain is built from TRBV20-1 and TRBJ2-7; no clear D gene. This CDR3 comprises 13 residues. From germline, CDR1 is DFQATT and CDR2 SNEGSKA (reference sequence). V dropped 0 bases and J dropped 0 bases, with 6 bases sitting between them. Written as DNA, the CDR3 is TGCAGTGCTAGAGACGGAAGCTCCTACGAGCAGTACTTC. This gives the protein CSARDGSSYEQYF.

V usage is TRBV18 and J usage is TRBJ2-3, with 10 bases aligning to TRBD2. Trimming cost V 3 bases and J 2 bases; bases outside gene matches: 5. This CDR3 contains 16 residues. CDR1 and CDR2 (germline): KGHSH, LQKENI. The DNA for the CDR3 is TGTGCCAGCTCACCGCTAGCGGGAGTCGACACAGATACGCAGTATTTT. Its translation is CASSPLAGVDTDTQYF.

The chain employs TRBV7-2 and TRBJ2-7, with TRBD1 matching 8 bases. The CDR3 contains 14 residues. Germline-derived CDR1 and CDR2 are SGHTA and FQGNSA. J lost 4 bases, V lost 3 bases, and 5 bases had no gene match. CDR3 sequence: CASSLGQARYEQYF. The CDR3 DNA reads TGTGCCAGCAGCTTGGGACAGGCGAGATACGAGCAGTACTTC.

The V call is TRBV5-1, the J call TRBJ1-1, with TRBD1 matching 12 bases. Germline V lookup: CDR1 SGHRS, CDR2 YFSETQ. Unmatched junction bases numbered 3, after V lost 3 bases and J lost 3 bases. There are 15 residues in the CDR3. The DNA for the CDR3 is TGCGCCAGCAGCTCGGGACAGGGGGCCTACACTGAAGCTTTCTTT. Amino acid sequence: CASSSGQGAYTEAFF.

This sequence joins TRBV6-6 and TRBJ2-7, with 7 bases fitting TRBD1. The length of the CDR3 is 15 residues. V lost 4 bases and J lost 0; bases outside the gene matches: 6. Per germline, CDR1 MNHNY and CDR2 SVGAGI (reference sequence). The CDR3 sequence is CASSSPGQISYEQYF. DNA of the CDR3: TGTGCCAGCAGTTCCCCGGGACAGATCTCCTACGAGCAGTACTTC.

V gene TRBV7-3 combines with J gene TRBJ2-7; TRBD1 aligns across 7 bases. The CDR3 is 15 amino acids. Unmatched junction bases numbered 7, after V lost 5 bases and J lost 0 bases. The germline V gene has CDR1 SGHTA and CDR2 FQGTGA. The CDR3 coding sequence is TGTGCCAGCAGCGCGGACAGGAGTAGCTCCTACGAGCAGTACTTC. As protein: CASSADRSSSYEQYF.